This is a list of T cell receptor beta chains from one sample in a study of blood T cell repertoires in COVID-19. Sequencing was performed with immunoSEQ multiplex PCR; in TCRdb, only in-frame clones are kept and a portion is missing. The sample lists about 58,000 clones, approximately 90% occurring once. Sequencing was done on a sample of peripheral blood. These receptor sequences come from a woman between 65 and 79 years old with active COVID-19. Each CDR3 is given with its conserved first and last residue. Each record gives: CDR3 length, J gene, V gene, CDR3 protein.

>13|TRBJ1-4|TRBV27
CASHPGNSEKLFF
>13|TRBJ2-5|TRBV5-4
CASSTDREETQYF
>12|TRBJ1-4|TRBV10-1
CASSMTGEKLFF
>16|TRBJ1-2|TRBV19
CASSRDPGKEGYGYTF
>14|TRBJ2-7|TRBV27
CASSPGLASYEQYF
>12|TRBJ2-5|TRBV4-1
CASSHPFSVVYF
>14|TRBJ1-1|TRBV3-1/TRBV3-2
CASSLNQDYPEAFF
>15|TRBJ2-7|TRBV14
CASSQDLDRGGEQYF
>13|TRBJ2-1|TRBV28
CASASGSNNEQFF
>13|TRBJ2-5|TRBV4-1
CASSQTRGETQYF
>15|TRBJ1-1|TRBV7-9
CASSLGARARTEAFF
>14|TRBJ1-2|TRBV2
CASSVSTTAGGYTF
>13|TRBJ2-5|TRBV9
CASSDGSQETQYF
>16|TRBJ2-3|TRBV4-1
CASSQVLVTGRDTQYF
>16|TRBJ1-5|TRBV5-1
CASSHEPGGSNQPQHF
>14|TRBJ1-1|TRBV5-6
CASSWDTLNTEAFF
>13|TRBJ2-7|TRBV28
CAIISSGSYEQYF
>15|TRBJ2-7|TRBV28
CASSHRGRGSYEQYF
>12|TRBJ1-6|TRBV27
CASRPTGGPLHF
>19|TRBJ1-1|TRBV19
CASSTGPQGAVGMNTEAFF
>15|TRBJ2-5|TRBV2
CASSDKSGSVETQYF
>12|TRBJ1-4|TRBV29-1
CSAGQGREKLFF
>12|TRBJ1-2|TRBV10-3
CASQGANYGYTF
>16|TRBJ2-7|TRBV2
CASSGDRQFLVYEQYF
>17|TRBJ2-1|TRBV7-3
CASSLVPTSFWDNEQFF
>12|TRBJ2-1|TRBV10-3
CAISAGGNEQFF
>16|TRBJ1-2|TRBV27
CASSLLQGGANYGYTF
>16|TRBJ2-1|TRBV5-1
CASSSYLAGGPDEQFF
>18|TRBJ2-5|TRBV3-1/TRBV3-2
CASRQTSGPPLPLGTQYF
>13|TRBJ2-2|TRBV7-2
CASSWKGGGELFF
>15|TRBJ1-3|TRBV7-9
CASSPGSMPGNTIYF
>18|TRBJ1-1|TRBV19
CASRTMALTTGTLTEAFF
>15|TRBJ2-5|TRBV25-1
CASSVWQGGGETQYF
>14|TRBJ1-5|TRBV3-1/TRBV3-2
CASSEGSGNQPQHF
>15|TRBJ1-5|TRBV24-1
CATSDPRDSAQPQHF
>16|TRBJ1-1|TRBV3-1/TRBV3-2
CASSQDVESMNTEAFF
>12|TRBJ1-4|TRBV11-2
CASSLGGEKLFF
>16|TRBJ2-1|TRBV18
CASSILSSGTDNEQFF
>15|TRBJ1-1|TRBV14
CASSQEAGENTEAFF
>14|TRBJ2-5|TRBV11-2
CASSPAGGWETQYF
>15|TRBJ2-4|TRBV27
CASSPLAGVRNIQYF
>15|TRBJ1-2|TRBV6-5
CASSSIRDRVNGYTF
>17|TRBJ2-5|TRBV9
CASSVEGTSGSQETQYF